The rows below give T cell receptor beta chains drawn from one sample of a study of identical twins. TCRdb reprocessed the 5' RACE reads with MiXCR, giving one entry per CDR3 protein. The data hold around 250,000 distinct CDR3 sequences, with 5.5% to 7% observed a single time. The sample also formed part of further work on yellow fever vaccine responses in identical twins.

The sample taken for sequencing was memory (CD45RO+) T cells sorted from blood. The receptor source for this set is a woman between 18 and 30 years old in good health. The CDR3 runs from the conserved cysteine through the conserved F or W. The order of the fields is D gene, clone size, J gene, V gene, CDR3 protein, CDR3 DNA. D genes are given only for firm matches. Only some rows state a clone size, as once, few, many or a class for expanded clones.

d_gene: .
abundance: .
j_gene: TRBJ1-4
v_gene: TRBV5-1
CDR3aa: CASSLEWGQEKLFF
CDR3nt: TGCGCCAGCAGCTTGGAATGGGGCCAAGAAAAACTGTTTTTT

d_gene: TRBD2
abundance: .
j_gene: TRBJ2-7
v_gene: TRBV5-1
CDR3aa: CASSRGTTSGRGYEQYF
CDR3nt: TGCGCCAGCAGCCGAGGAACGACTAGCGGGAGAGGGTACGAGCAGTACTTC

d_gene: .
abundance: many
j_gene: TRBJ2-2
v_gene: TRBV28
CDR3aa: CASSLKTEAGELFF
CDR3nt: TGTGCCAGCAGCCTAAAGACTGAGGCCGGGGAGCTGTTTTTT

d_gene: TRBD2
abundance: .
j_gene: TRBJ2-7
v_gene: TRBV27
CDR3aa: CASSPTWLAGVGEQYF
CDR3nt: TGTGCCAGCAGTCCCACATGGCTAGCGGGAGTGGGCGAGCAGTACTTC

d_gene: TRBD1
abundance: few
j_gene: TRBJ1-2
v_gene: TRBV2
CDR3aa: CASSESGQNYGYTF
CDR3nt: TGTGCCAGCAGTGAATCGGGACAGAACTATGGCTACACCTTC

d_gene: .
abundance: many
j_gene: TRBJ1-2
v_gene: TRBV11-2
CDR3aa: CASSLDPTGVPGRNYGYTF
CDR3nt: TGTGCCAGCAGCTTAGATCCGACGGGCGTCCCTGGGAGGAACTATGGCTACACCTTC

d_gene: TRBD1
abundance: .
j_gene: TRBJ2-5
v_gene: TRBV11-3
CDR3aa: CASSFRGFHAQETQYF
CDR3nt: TGTGCCAGCAGCTTCAGGGGGTTCCATGCACAAGAGACCCAGTACTTC

d_gene: TRBD1
abundance: many
j_gene: TRBJ1-1
v_gene: TRBV10-3
CDR3aa: CAISGTGQENTEAFF
CDR3nt: TGTGCCATCAGTGGAACGGGACAGGAGAACACTGAAGCTTTCTTT

d_gene: .
abundance: few
j_gene: TRBJ1-1
v_gene: TRBV7-3
CDR3aa: CASSLQPGNTEAFF
CDR3nt: TGTGCCAGCAGCTTACAGCCAGGCAACACTGAAGCTTTCTTT

d_gene: TRBD1
abundance: many
j_gene: TRBJ2-5
v_gene: TRBV5-1
CDR3aa: CASRTGLGLAQETQYF
CDR3nt: TGCGCCAGCAGGACAGGGTTGGGCCTTGCCCAAGAGACCCAGTACTTC

d_gene: TRBD1
abundance: few
j_gene: TRBJ1-6
v_gene: TRBV19
CDR3aa: CASRPPDRGNSPLHF
CDR3nt: TGTGCCAGTAGGCCTCCCGACAGGGGAAATTCACCCCTCCACTTT

d_gene: .
abundance: .
j_gene: TRBJ2-7
v_gene: TRBV7-3
CDR3aa: CASSLTGSDEQYF
CDR3nt: TGTGCCAGCAGCTTAACCGGTAGCGACGAGCAGTACTTC

d_gene: TRBD1
abundance: .
j_gene: TRBJ2-1
v_gene: TRBV24-1
CDR3aa: CATSDGQGAGNEQFF
CDR3nt: TGTGCCACCAGTGACGGACAGGGGGCGGGTAATGAGCAGTTCTTC

d_gene: .
abundance: .
j_gene: TRBJ2-7
v_gene: TRBV11-2
CDR3aa: CASSFSGLEQYF
CDR3nt: TGTGCCAGCAGCTTCTCTGGGTTGGAGCAGTACTTC

d_gene: TRBD1
abundance: many
j_gene: TRBJ2-6
v_gene: TRBV2
CDR3aa: CASSETGVTAGANVLTF
CDR3nt: TGTGCCAGCAGTGAAACAGGGGTGACGGCTGGGGCCAACGTCCTGACTTTC

d_gene: .
abundance: .
j_gene: TRBJ2-7
v_gene: TRBV28
CDR3aa: CASTRPEGHGREQYF
CDR3nt: TGTGCCAGCACCCGCCCGGAGGGCCACGGGCGAGAGCAGTACTTC

d_gene: TRBD1
abundance: few
j_gene: TRBJ1-6
v_gene: TRBV6-4
CDR3aa: CASSLGTENSPLHF
CDR3nt: TGTGCCAGCAGCCTCGGGACAGAGAATTCACCCCTCCACTTT

d_gene: .
abundance: many
j_gene: TRBJ2-6
v_gene: TRBV24-1
CDR3aa: CATSGPQSSGANVLTF
CDR3nt: TGTGCCACCAGTGGTCCTCAGAGCTCTGGGGCCAACGTCCTGACTTTC

d_gene: .
abundance: .
j_gene: TRBJ1-4
v_gene: TRBV20-1
CDR3aa: CSARPWQSNEKLFF
CDR3nt: TGCAGTGCTAGACCGTGGCAAAGTAATGAAAAACTGTTTTTT